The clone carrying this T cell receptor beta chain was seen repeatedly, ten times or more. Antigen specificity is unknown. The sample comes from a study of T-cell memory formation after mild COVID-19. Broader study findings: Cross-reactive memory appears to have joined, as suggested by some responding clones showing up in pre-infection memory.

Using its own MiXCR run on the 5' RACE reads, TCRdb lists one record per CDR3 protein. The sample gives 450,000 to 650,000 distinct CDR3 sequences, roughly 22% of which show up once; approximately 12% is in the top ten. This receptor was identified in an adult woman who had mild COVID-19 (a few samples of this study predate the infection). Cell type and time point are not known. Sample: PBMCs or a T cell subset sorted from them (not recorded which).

CDR3: CASSSTGTDSYNEQFF. The CDR3 DNA sequence: TGTGCCAGCAGCTCGACCGGGACGGACTCCTACAATGAGCAGTTCTTC. The chain is built from TRBV5-6 and TRBJ2-1, with D possibly being TRBD1 or TRBD2 (5 bases each). With 3 bases removed from V and 0 bases from J, the gap between germline ends came to 13 bases. The CDR3 totals 16 residues. Germline CDR1 reads SGHDT; CDR2 reads YYEEEE.